These 5 T cell receptor beta chains were all obtained from the same sample, sequenced in a study of shared clonotypes between healthy human individuals. The assay was immunoSEQ multiplex PCR, and TCRdb's table has in-frame clones only and misses some. The repertoire has a few million clones, approximately 95% of them found once; the top ten carry about 0.41%. The sample taken for sequencing was naive CD4+ T cells from PBMCs. As for subset: CD45RA+ positively selected. These receptors were collected from a young man in good health. Some clones in this sample may be carry-over from other donors' samples.

The V and J genes are TRBV28 and TRBJ2-7; D is ambiguous. Germline V gene lookup returns CDR1 MDHEN and CDR2 SYDVKM. The CDR3 consists of 11 residues. Deletions cut 3 bases from V and 6 bases from J, with 6 bases between. CDR3 residues: CASSFPGEQYF. As DNA, the CDR3 is TGTGCCAGCAGTTTTCCAGGCGAGCAGTACTTC.

The chain couples TRBV5-6 to TRBJ2-1; a possible D gene is TRBD2 (5 bases). V was cut by 0 bases and J by 10 bases, with 20 bases left in between. CDR1 and CDR2 from the germline V gene are SGHDT and YYEEEE. The CDR3 covers 16 residues. The CDR3: CASSLARPPGKEEQFF. The DNA for the CDR3 is TGTGCCAGCAGCTTGGCCCGGCCCCCGGGGAAGGAGGAGCAGTTCTTC.

The genes are TRBV2 and TRBJ1-3; D is unclear. The CDR3 spans 12 residues. CDR1 SNHLY and CDR2 FYNNEI come from the germline V gene. V lost 2 bases and J 4 bases, leaving 3 bases between the germline ends. The CDR3 sequence is CASSEKGNTIYF. In DNA form, the CDR3 reads TGTGCCAGCAGTGAAAAGGGAAACACCATATATTTT. Combining the CDR3 with reference TRBV2 and TRBJ1-3 gives the whole variable domain EPEVTQTPSHQVTQMGQEVILRCVPISNHLYFYWYRQILGQKVEFLVSFYNNEISEKSEIFDDQFSVERPDGSNFTLKIRSTKLEDSAMYFCASSEKGNTIYFGEGSWLTVV.

J is TRBJ2-7 and V is TRBV28; D gene uncertain. The CDR3 totals 15 residues. V lost 2 bases, J lost 0 bases, and 11 bases lay in between. The germline V gene encodes CDR1 MDHEN and CDR2 SYDVKM. The CDR3 DNA reads TGTGCCAGCAGTTTACGGTCCAGAAGCTCCTACGAGCAGTACTTC. As protein: CASSLRSRSSYEQYF.

This clone has only a few counts. V and J are TRBV28 and TRBJ1-2; 7 positions match TRBD1. The CDR3 spans 14 residues. V lost 6 bases, J lost 3 bases, and 7 bases stayed unmatched. The germline V gene has CDR1 MDHEN and CDR2 SYDVKM. This CDR3 reads CASSQTDRDYGYTF. DNA for the CDR3: TGTGCCAGCAGCCAAACCGACAGGGACTATGGCTACACCTTC.